This entry features one T cell receptor beta chain sequence. Its antigen is unknown. The V gene's germline CDR1 is SGHNT and CDR2 YYREEE (reference sequence). The CDR3 has 14 amino acids. Losses at the gene ends were 0 bases for V and 7 bases for J; bases not matched to a gene: 2. The data were taken from a study of cytomegalovirus exposure and HLA in healthy donors. Study overall: The Caucasian-associated ancestry cluster held 65% to 85% of 300 to 500 genotyped donors. General observations from the study: The study flagged fewer than 200 TCR beta chains as cytomegalovirus-associated.

13 Jbeta primers and 60 Vbeta primers were used for the PCR. Produced via immunoSEQ multiplex PCR; TCRdb's table is partial and in-frame only. Of under 200,000 clones listed, over 75% are singletons. The sample was PBMCs. The rearrangement joins TRBV5-4 to TRBJ1-4, with 8 bases lining up with TRBD1. The clonotype originates from a man aged 55-75 years in good health and CMV-seronegative. CDR3 nucleotide sequence: TGTGCCAGCAGCTTGGACAGGGGGATTGAAAAACTGTTTTTT. The encoded protein is CASSLDRGIEKLFF.